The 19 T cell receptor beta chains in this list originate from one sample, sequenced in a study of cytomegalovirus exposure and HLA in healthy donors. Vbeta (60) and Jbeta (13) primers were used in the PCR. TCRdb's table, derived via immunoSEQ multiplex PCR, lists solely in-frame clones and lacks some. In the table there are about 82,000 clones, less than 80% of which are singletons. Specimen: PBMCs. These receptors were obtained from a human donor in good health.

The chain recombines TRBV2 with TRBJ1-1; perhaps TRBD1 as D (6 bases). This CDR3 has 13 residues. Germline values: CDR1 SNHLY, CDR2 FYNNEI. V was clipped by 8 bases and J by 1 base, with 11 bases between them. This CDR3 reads CASRGTQNTEAFF. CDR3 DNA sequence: TGTGCCAGCCGAGGGACACAGAACACTGAAGCTTTCTTT. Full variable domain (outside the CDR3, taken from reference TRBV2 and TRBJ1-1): EPEVTQTPSHQVTQMGQEVILRCVPISNHLYFYWYRQILGQKVEFLVSFYNNEISEKSEIFDDQFSVERPDGSNFTLKIRSTKLEDSAMYFCASRGTQNTEAFFGQGTRLTVV.

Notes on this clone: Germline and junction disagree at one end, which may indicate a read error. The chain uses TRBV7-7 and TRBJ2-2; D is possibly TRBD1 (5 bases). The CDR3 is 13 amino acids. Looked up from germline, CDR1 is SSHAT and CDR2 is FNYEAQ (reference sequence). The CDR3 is CASSRQLTGELFF. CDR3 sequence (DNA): TGTGCTAGCAGCCGACAGTTAACCGGGGAGCTGTTTTTT.

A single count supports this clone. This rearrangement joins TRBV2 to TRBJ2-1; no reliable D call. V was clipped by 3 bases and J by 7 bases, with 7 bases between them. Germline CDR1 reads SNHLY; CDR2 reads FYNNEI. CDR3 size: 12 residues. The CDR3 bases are TGTGCCAGCAGTGAGTTGCGGAATGAGCAGTTCTTC. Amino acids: CASSELRNEQFF.

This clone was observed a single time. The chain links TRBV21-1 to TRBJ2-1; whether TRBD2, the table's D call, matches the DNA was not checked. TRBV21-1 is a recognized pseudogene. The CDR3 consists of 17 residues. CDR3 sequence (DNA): TGTGCCAGCAGCGCGTGGGGACTAGCAGGTTCCTACAATGAGCAGTTCTTC. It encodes CASSAWGLAGSYNEQFF.

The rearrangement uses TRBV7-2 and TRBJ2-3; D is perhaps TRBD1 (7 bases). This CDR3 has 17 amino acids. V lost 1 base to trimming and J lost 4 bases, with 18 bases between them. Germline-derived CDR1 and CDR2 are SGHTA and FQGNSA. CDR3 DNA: TGTGCCAGCAGCTTAGTTTTCAGGGGGAGGAGCCCAGATACGCAGTATTTT. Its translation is CASSLVFRGRSPDTQYF.

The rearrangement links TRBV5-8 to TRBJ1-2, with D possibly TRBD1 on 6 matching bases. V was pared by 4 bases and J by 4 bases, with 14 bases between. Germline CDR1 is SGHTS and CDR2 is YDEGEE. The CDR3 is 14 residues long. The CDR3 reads CASSQNREGYGYTF. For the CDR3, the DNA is TGTGCCAGCAGCCAAAACAGGGAAGGCTATGGCTACACCTTC.

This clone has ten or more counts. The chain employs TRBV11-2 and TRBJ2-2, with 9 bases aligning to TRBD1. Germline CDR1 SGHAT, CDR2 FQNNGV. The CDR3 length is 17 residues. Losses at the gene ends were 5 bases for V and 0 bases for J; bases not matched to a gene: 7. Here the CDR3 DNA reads TGTGCCAGCAGCCGTGGGACAGGGAACGCGAACACCGGGGAGCTGTTTTTT. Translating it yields CASSRGTGNANTGELFF.

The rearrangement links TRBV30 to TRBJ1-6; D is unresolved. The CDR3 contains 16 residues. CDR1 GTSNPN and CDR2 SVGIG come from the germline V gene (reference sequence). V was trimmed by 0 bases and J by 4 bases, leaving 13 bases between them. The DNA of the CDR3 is TGTGCCTGGAGTGTACAGCGAGGAGGGTATAATTCACCCCTCCACTTT. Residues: CAWSVQRGGYNSPLHF.

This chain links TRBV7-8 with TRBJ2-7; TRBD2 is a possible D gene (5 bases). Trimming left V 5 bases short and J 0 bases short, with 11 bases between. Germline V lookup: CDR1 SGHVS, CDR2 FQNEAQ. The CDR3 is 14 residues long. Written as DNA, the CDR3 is TGTGCCAGCAGCCCACCGGGGATCTCCTACGAGCAGTACTTC. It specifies CASSPPGISYEQYF.

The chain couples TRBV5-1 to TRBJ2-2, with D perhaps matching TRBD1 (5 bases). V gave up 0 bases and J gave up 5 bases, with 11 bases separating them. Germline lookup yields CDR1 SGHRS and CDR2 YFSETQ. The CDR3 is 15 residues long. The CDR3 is CASSLAQGRTGELFF. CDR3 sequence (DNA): TGCGCCAGCAGCTTGGCCCAGGGAAGGACCGGGGAGCTGTTTTTT.

The CDR3 region has the DNA TGCGCCAGCAGCCAAGATGGGGCAGGGGACCTTTATGGCTACACCTTC. This gives the protein CASSQDGAGDLYGYTF. The chain employs TRBV4-3 and TRBJ1-2, with a tentative D call TRBD1 (6 bases). The CDR3 has 16 amino acids. The V gene lost 0 bases and the J gene lost 5 bases, with 16 bases spanning the gap. CDR1 and CDR2 from the germline V gene are LGHNA and YSLEER.

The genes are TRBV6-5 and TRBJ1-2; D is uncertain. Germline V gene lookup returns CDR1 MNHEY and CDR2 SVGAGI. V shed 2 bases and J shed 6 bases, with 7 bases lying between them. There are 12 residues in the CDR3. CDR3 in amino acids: CASSYLGDGYTF. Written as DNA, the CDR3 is TGTGCCAGCAGTTACCTCGGGGATGGCTACACCTTC.

This CDR3 is CASTSGAGANVLTF. CDR3 sequence (DNA): TGTGCCAGCACCTCGGGTGCGGGGGCCAACGTCCTGACTTTC. The chain uses TRBV7-2 and TRBJ2-6; D is unresolved. Per the germline V gene, CDR1 is SGHTA and CDR2 is FQGNSA. The CDR3 has 14 amino acids. V was cut by 7 bases and J by 4 bases, with 11 bases left in between. The full variable domain, rest sourced from reference TRBV7-2 and TRBJ2-6, is GAGVSQSPSNKVTEKGKDVELRCDPISGHTALYWYRQSLGQGLEFLIYFQGNSAPDKSGLPSDRFSAERTGGSVSTLTIQRTQQEDSAVYLCASTSGAGANVLTFGAGSRLTVL.

The CDR3 loop is CASSPEAPPSLAGGVGDTQYF. DNA of the CDR3: TGCGCCAGCAGCCCTGAGGCCCCGCCGAGCCTAGCGGGGGGAGTGGGTGATACGCAGTATTTT. V and J are TRBV4-1 and TRBJ2-3; 11 bases fit TRBD2. CDR3 length: 21 amino acids. CDR1 is MGHRA and CDR2 is YSYEKL in the germline V gene. V trimming: 4 bases; J trimming: 6 bases; junction bases outside the gene matches: 24.

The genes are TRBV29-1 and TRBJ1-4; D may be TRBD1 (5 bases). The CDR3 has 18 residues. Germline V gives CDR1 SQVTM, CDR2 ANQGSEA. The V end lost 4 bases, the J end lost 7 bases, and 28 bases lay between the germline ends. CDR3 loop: CSVVTGTGGLRISEKLFF. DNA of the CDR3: TGCAGCGTTGTAACGGGGACTGGGGGATTACGGATCAGTGAAAAACTGTTTTTT. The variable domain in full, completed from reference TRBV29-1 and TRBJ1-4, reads SAVISQKPSRDICQRGTSLTIQCQVDSQVTMMFWYRQQPGQSLTLIATANQGSEATYESGFVIDKFPISRPNLTFSTLTVSNMSPEDSSIYLCSVVTGTGGLRISEKLFFGSGTQLSVL.

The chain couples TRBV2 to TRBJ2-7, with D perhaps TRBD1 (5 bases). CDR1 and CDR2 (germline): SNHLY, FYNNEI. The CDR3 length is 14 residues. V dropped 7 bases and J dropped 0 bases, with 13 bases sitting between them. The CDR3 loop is CASKYDRGSYEQYF. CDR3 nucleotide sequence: TGTGCCAGCAAGTATGACAGAGGCTCCTACGAGCAGTACTTC.

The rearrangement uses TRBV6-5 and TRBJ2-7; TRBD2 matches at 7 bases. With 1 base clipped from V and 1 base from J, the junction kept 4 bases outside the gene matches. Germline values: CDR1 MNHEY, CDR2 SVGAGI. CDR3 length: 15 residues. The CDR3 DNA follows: TGTGCCAGCAGTTACTTGGCGGGGGAGTCCTACGAGCAGTACTTC. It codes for CASSYLAGESYEQYF.

Here the CDR3 DNA reads TGTGCCAGCAGCGGCGGGTGGCGGGGGGACGAAGGAGATACGCAGTATTTT. Translating gives CASSGGWRGDEGDTQYF. The rearrangement uses TRBV7-2 and TRBJ2-3; 8 bases are shared with TRBD2. The CDR3 runs 17 residues. V shed 5 bases and J 5 bases; nucleotides not matched to a gene: 15. Germline CDR1 is SGHTA and CDR2 is FQGNSA.

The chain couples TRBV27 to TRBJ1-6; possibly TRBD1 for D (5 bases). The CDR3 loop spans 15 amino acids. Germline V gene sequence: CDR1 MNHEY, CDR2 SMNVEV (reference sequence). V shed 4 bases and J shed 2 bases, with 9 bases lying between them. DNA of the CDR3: TGTGCCAGCAGTTCAACAGGCCCCTATAATTCACCCCTCCACTTT. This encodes CASSSTGPYNSPLHF.